The next 20 T cell receptor beta chains were all read from a single sample in a study of molecular identifiers for immune sequencing clone quantification (dated by TCRdb to the late 2010s). Libraries were constructed by PCR. Sequenced using a NextSeq 500. TCRdb took the public reads, trimmed them with fastp at Q25, ran MiXCR for clone calling and kept in-frame beta chains. Merged by CDR3 protein, the rows form single entries marked with the most common genes and DNA. This sample has around 480,000 distinct CDR3 sequences in its table, and about 25% of those were observed once. Of the sample, about 0.75% falls within the top ten clones. The sample comprised naive CD8+ T cells from blood, with Jurkat cell RNA spiked in. This sample's cell subset or site label indicates: FACS-sorted CD8+CD4-CCR7+CD45RA+ naive T cells. The receptors here all came from a human donor in good health. Some libraries in this study had Jurkat cell RNA spiked in.

The sample holds many counts of this clonotype. The chain is built from TRBV7-9 and TRBJ2-1; 7 nucleotides align to TRBD1. The V and J ends lost 1 base and 3 bases, in that order; junction bases with no gene match: 0. This CDR3 is 14 amino acids long. Per the germline V gene, CDR1 is SEHNR and CDR2 is FQNEAQ (reference sequence). The CDR3 protein is CASSLGTGYNEQFF. The CDR3 coding sequence is TGTGCCAGCAGCTTAGGGACAGGCTACAATGAGCAGTTCTTC.

On this clonotype itself: A read error is possible here, since a much larger clone lies one base away. The V call is TRBV20-1, the J call TRBJ2-1, with TRBD1 identical over 9 bases. The CDR3 runs 15 residues. Germline V CDR1 and CDR2: DFQATT, SNEGSKA (reference sequence). CDR3 nucleotide sequence: TGCAGTGCTGGAGATAGGGACAGGGTTTACAATGAGCAGTTCTTC. Protein: CSAGDRDRVYNEQFF.

As regards this clonotype: The missing conserved phenylalanine or tryptophan at the end of this CDR3 makes a read error likely. V gene TRBV2 combines with J gene TRBJ2-1; D not resolved. V dropped 11 bases and J dropped 5 bases, with 13 bases sitting between them. CDR1 is SNHLY and CDR2 is FYNNEI in the germline V gene. The CDR3 spans 12 residues. The CDR3 sequence is CAGRGADNEQFL. Here the CDR3 DNA reads TGTGCCGGAAGAGGCGCAGACAATGAGCAGTTCCTC.

This rearrangement joins TRBV5-1 to TRBJ2-7; a weak D match, TRBD1 (6 bases). This CDR3 spans 15 amino acids. Germline-derived CDR1 and CDR2 are SGHRS and YFSETQ. V lost 0 bases, J lost 1 base, and 11 bases lay in between. Here the CDR3 reads CASSLGGGTSYEQYF. The CDR3 bases are TGCGCCAGCAGCTTGGGAGGGGGTACTTCCTACGAGCAGTACTTC. The whole variable domain, filled in from reference TRBV5-1 and TRBJ2-7, reads KAGVTQTPRYLIKTRGQQVTLSCSPISGHRSVSWYQQTPGQGLQFLFEYFSETQRNKGNFPGRFSGRQFSNSRSEMNVSTLELGDSALYLCASSLGGGTSYEQYFGPGTRLTVT.

The sample holds a few counts of this clonotype. The junction shows a germline mismatch at one end, possibly a read error. The genes are TRBV5-3 and TRBJ2-7; 7 nucleotides agree with TRBD1. TRBV5-3 is annotated as an ORF whose role is uncertain. The CDR3 consists of 14 residues. The CDR3: CASSSGQLGYEQYF. The CDR3 DNA is TGTGCCAGCAGCTCGGGACAGCTAGGCTACGAGCAGTACTTC.

The chain uses TRBV7-9 and TRBJ2-1, with 7 bases fitting TRBD2. Trimming took 5 bases from V and 7 from J; bases not matched to a gene: 14. Germline values: CDR1 SEHNR, CDR2 FQNEAQ (reference sequence). CDR3 length equals 16 residues. The CDR3, as DNA: TGTGCCAGCAGCGACCTAGGGGACTACCCGTTGAATGAGCAGTTCTTC. Translated, it gives CASSDLGDYPLNEQFF.

The rearrangement joins TRBV5-1 to TRBJ2-3; TRBD2 matches 13 bases. Germline values: CDR1 SGHRS, CDR2 YFSETQ. The CDR3 sequence is 17 residues long. V trimming: 0 bases; J trimming: 1 base; junction bases outside the gene matches: 2. CDR3: CASSLDGLAGGTDTQYF. In DNA form, the CDR3 reads TGCGCCAGCAGCTTGGATGGACTAGCGGGGGGCACAGATACGCAGTATTTT. The full variable domain, rest sourced from reference TRBV5-1 and TRBJ2-3, is KAGVTQTPRYLIKTRGQQVTLSCSPISGHRSVSWYQQTPGQGLQFLFEYFSETQRNKGNFPGRFSGRQFSNSRSEMNVSTLELGDSALYLCASSLDGLAGGTDTQYFGPGTRLTVL.

This clonotype has just a few counts. The chain couples TRBV19 to TRBJ1-5, with 8 bases that match TRBD1. Trimming removed 3 bases from V and 1 base from J; junction bases left unmatched: 2. From germline, CDR1 is LNHDA and CDR2 SQIVND (reference sequence). The CDR3 extends over 15 amino acids. CDR3: CASSIGTGSNQPQHF. CDR3 nucleotide sequence: TGTGCCAGTAGTATCGGGACAGGCAGCAATCAGCCCCAGCATTTT.

V and J are TRBV4-3 and TRBJ2-7; D is possibly TRBD2 (5 bases). Germline V gives CDR1 LGHNA, CDR2 YSLEER. This CDR3 is built from 17 residues. Trimming cost V 1 base and J 1 base, with 17 bases left between them. The CDR3 sequence is CASSQAGEIAPSYEQYF. In DNA, the CDR3 is TGCGCCAGCAGCCAAGCCGGGGAAATAGCGCCATCCTACGAGCAGTACTTC.

The rearrangement links TRBV30 to TRBJ1-3; D unresolved. The V and J ends lost 4 bases and 0 bases respectively, with 19 bases between them. The CDR3 sequence is 17 residues long. Germline-derived CDR1 and CDR2 are GTSNPN and SVGIG (reference sequence). CDR3 sequence reads: CAWTRRRGESSGNTIYF. CDR3 sequence (DNA): TGTGCCTGGACGCGGCGACGGGGAGAGAGCTCTGGAAACACCATATATTTT.

The rearrangement joins TRBV2 to TRBJ1-1; possibly TRBD1 for D (5 bases). CDR3 length: 16 amino acids. In germline, CDR1 is SNHLY, CDR2 FYNNEI. V lost 3 bases to trimming and J lost 2 bases, with 16 bases between them. This chain's CDR3 is CASSEGRPRFNTEAFF. In DNA, the CDR3 is TGTGCCAGCAGTGAGGGACGGCCCAGGTTTAACACTGAAGCTTTCTTT.

This clonotype showed up many times. The CDR3 DNA reads as TGCGCCAGCAGCCAAGAGACAGGCGGGGGGATGTTTTCCAAAAACATTCAGTACTTC. Translation: CASSQETGGGMFSKNIQYF. The chain recombines TRBV4-3 with TRBJ2-4, with TRBD2 matching over 8 bases. The V and J ends lost 0 bases and 2 bases, in that order; junction bases with no gene match: 12. Germline CDR1 is LGHNA and CDR2 is YSLEER. The CDR3 contains 19 residues.

This clonotype showed up just a few times. A junction end diverges from the germline sequence, so it may reflect a read error. The chain links TRBV27 to TRBJ2-7, with 7 bases that match TRBD1. Germline loops: CDR1 MNHEY, CDR2 SMNVEV (reference sequence). CDR3 length: 14 amino acids. The CDR3 bases are TGTGCCAGCAGTCTATCGACAGGGCCCCACGAGCAGTACTTC. It yields the protein CASSLSTGPHEQYF.

This clonotype occurred a few times. V usage is TRBV29-1 and J usage is TRBJ2-7; 10 bases map to TRBD2. CDR3 length: 14 amino acids. With 8 bases clipped from V and 3 bases from J, the junction kept 10 bases outside the gene matches. CDR1 is SQVTM and CDR2 is ANQGSEA in the germline V gene. CDR3 DNA sequence: TGCAGCATCTCTCCTGCTAGCGGGAGCTACGAGCAGTACTTC. Its protein product is CSISPASGSYEQYF.

This chain connects TRBV30 to TRBJ1-1; no reliable D call. V was cut by 2 bases and J by 5 bases, with 15 bases left in between. Germline lookup yields CDR1 GTSNPN and CDR2 SVGIG (reference sequence). This CDR3 is built from 14 residues. This chain's CDR3 is CAWSPRWGQTEAFF. The CDR3 DNA follows: TGTGCCTGGAGTCCTCGTTGGGGTCAGACTGAAGCTTTCTTT. The variable domain in full, completed from reference TRBV30 and TRBJ1-1, reads SQTIHQWPATLVQPVGSPLSLECTVEGTSNPNLYWYRQAAGRGLQLLFYSVGIGQISSEVPQNLSASRPQDRQFILSSKKLLLSDSGFYLCAWSPRWGQTEAFFGQGTRLTVV.

In this sample, this clonotype turned up many times. The rearrangement joins TRBV5-1 to TRBJ2-1; D uncertain. Germline-derived CDR1 and CDR2 are SGHRS and YFSETQ. The CDR3 extends over 12 amino acids. V was cut by 4 bases and J by 5 bases, with 7 bases left in between. This CDR3 reads CASSVYDNEQFF. The CDR3 coding sequence is TGCGCCAGCAGCGTCTACGACAATGAGCAGTTCTTC.

The sample holds a few counts of this clonotype. This sequence joins TRBV6-2 or TRBV6-3 and TRBJ2-7, with 8 positions matching TRBD1. V lost 10 bases to trimming and J lost 6 bases; unmatched junction nucleotides: 11. The CDR3 totals 13 residues. Germline CDR1 is MNHEY and CDR2 is SVGEGT. CDR3 in DNA: TGTGCCATCAGCCCGAGGACAGGGTTCGAGCAGTACTTC. Encoded protein: CAISPRTGFEQYF.

Worth noting for this clonotype: A read error is possible here, since a much larger clone lies one base away. This chain links TRBV28 with TRBJ2-7, with a tentative D call TRBD2 (6 bases). The CDR3 runs 14 residues. Germline CDR1 and CDR2: MDHEN and SYDVKM. CDR3: CASSLYGTSYELYF. CDR3 DNA: TGTGCCAGCAGTTTATATGGGACTTCCTACGAGCTGTACTTC. Full variable domain (rest looked up from reference TRBV28 and TRBJ2-7): DVKVTQSSRYLVKRTGEKVFLECVQDMDHENMFWYRQDPGLGLRLIYFSYDVKMKEKGDIPEGYSVSREKKERFSLILESASTNQTSMYLCASSLYGTSYELYFGPGTRLTVT.

This clonotype was counted only a few times. The V gene is TRBV11-2, the J gene TRBJ1-2, with TRBD1 matching 9 bases. The germline CDR1 and CDR2 sequences are SGHAT and FQNNGV. The CDR3 has 15 residues. The trim removed 1 base at V and 2 bases at J, leaving 2 bases unmatched. The CDR3: CASSLVGTGNYGYTF. Written as DNA, the CDR3 is TGTGCCAGCAGCTTAGTGGGGACAGGGAACTATGGCTACACCTTC.

This clonotype was picked up a small number of times. The chain links TRBV4-3 to TRBJ2-3; 9 bases align to TRBD2. The germline CDR1 and CDR2 sequences are LGHNA and YSLEER. This CDR3 has 15 residues. The V and J ends lost 4 bases and 5 bases, in that order; junction bases with no gene match: 7. The CDR3 bases are TGCGCCAGCAGCCCAATGGGGCGGGGGGGAGATACGCAGTATTTT. Amino acid sequence: CASSPMGRGGDTQYF.